The present TCR beta chain was sequenced within a study of T cell responses to AZD1222 COVID-19 vaccine. The table came from immunoSEQ multiplex PCR; TCRdb's copy has only in-frame clones and leaves some out. This table holds more than 140,000 clones, about 90% found once. This TCR was sampled from an adult in good health. The sample consisted of peripheral blood, taken on day 0 of AZD1222 vaccination.

For the CDR3, the DNA is TGTGCCAGCAGCTTAATGTTTTTCTCTAGCTTGAACCCCGGGCAAGAGACCCAGTACTTC. Its protein is CASSLMFFSSLNPGQETQYF. The chain links TRBV7-3 to TRBJ2-5; TRBD2 might be the D (5 bases). This CDR3 spans 20 amino acids. V lost 1 base, J lost 2 bases, and 26 bases lay in between. The germline CDR1 and CDR2 sequences are SGHTA and FQGTGA.